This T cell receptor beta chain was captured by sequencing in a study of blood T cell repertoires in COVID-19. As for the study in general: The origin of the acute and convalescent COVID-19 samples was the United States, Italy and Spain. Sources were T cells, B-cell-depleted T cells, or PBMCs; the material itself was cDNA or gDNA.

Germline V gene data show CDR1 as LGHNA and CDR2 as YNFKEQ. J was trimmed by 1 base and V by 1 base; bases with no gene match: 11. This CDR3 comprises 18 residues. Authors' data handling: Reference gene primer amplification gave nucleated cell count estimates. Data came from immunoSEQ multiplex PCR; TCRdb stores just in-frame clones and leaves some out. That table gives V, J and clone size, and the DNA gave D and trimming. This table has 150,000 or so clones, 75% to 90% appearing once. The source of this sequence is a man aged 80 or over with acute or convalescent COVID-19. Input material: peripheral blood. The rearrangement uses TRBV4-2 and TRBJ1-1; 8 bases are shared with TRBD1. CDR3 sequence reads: CASSQAEFLGQENTEAFF. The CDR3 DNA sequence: TGTGCCAGCAGCCAAGCTGAGTTTCTGGGACAGGAGAACACTGAAGCTTTCTTT.